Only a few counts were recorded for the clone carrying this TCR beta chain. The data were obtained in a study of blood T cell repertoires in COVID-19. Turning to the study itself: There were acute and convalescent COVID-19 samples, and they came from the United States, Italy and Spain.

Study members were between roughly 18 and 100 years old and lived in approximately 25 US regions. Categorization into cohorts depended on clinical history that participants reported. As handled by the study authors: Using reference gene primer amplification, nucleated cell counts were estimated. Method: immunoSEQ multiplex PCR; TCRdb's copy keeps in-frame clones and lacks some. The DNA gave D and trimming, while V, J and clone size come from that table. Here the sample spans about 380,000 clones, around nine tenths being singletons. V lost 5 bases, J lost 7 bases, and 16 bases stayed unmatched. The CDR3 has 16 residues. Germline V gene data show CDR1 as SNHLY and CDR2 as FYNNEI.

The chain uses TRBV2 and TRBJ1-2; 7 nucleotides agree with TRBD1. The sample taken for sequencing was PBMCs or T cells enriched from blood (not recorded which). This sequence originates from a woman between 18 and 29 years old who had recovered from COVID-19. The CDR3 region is CASSPEWTGITSGYTF. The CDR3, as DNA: TGTGCCAGCAGTCCCGAATGGACAGGAATTACCTCTGGCTACACCTTC.